This T cell receptor (beta chain) was recovered during a study of blood T cell repertoires in COVID-19. Study at large: The samples span acute and convalescent COVID-19 from the United States, Italy and Spain.

The assay was immunoSEQ multiplex PCR, and TCRdb's table has in-frame clones only and misses some. Seen here are approximately 190,000 clones, roughly 84% observed once, and the top ten hold approximately 3%. Between the trimmed V and J ends, which lost 7 bases and 4 bases, there was a span of 17 bases. The V gene's germline CDR1 is SEHNR and CDR2 FQNEAQ (reference sequence). This CDR3 has 16 amino acids. Cohorts were determined from participant-reported clinical history. A COVID-19 case had been met by exposed participants during the 2 weeks before study entry. This clone showed up many times. The receptor was isolated from a woman under 40 who had been exposed to COVID-19. The chain employs TRBV7-9 and TRBJ1-6, with D hard to call. Sequenced material: PBMCs or T cells enriched from blood (not recorded which). In DNA form, the CDR3 reads TGTGCCAGCACCACCCCTAGTCCTCCGTATAATTCACCCCTCCACTTT. It is translated as CASTTPSPPYNSPLHF.